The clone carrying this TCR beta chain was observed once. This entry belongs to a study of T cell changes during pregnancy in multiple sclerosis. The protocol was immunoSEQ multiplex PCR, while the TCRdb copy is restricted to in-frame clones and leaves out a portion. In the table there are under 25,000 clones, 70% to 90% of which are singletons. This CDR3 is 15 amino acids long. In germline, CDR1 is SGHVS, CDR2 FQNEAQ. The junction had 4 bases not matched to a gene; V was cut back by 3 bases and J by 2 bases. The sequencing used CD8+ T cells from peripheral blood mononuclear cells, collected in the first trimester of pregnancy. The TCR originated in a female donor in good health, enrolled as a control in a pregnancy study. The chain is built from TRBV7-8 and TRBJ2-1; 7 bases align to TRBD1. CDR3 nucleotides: TGTGCCAGCAGCTTGGACAGGCGAACCTACAATGAGCAGTTCTTC. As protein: CASSLDRRTYNEQFF. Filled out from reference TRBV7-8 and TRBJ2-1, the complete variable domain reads GAGVSQSPRYKVAKRGQDVALRCDPISGHVSLFWYQQALGQGPEFLTYFQNEAQLDKSGLPSDRFFAERPEGSVSTLKIQRTQQEDSAVYLCASSLDRRTYNEQFFGPGTRLTVL.